The rows below give T cell receptor beta chains drawn from one sample of a study of identical twins. TCRdb used MiXCR to reprocess the 5' RACE reads, holding one entry per CDR3 protein. The sample gives around 1.7 million distinct CDR3 sequences, about 30% of which show up once; less than 0.35% is in the top ten. Sequencing was carried out using cord blood. The receptors derive from a newborn girl in good health. Each CDR3 is given without its conserved first and last residue.

V,J,CDR3
TRBV7-9,TRBJ2-1,ASSRDREEF
TRBV5-1,TRBJ2-1,ASRSAGGIWQF
TRBV4-2,TRBJ2-4,ASSPRQDRGTIEQY
TRBV2,TRBJ1-2,ASSYSQGRGYT
TRBV5-1,TRBJ1-1,ASSLEKGGAEAF
TRBV29-1,TRBJ1-2,SVGGGNGYT
TRBV6-6,TRBJ2-1,ASSPDRISYNEQF
TRBV4-1,TRBJ2-1,ASSQVSSGKAPYNEQF
TRBV3-1,TRBJ2-3,ASNRGVSTDTQY
TRBV10-3,TRBJ2-1,AISVGAYLDYNEQF
TRBV2,TRBJ2-3,ASSESGTGRRSDTQY
TRBV20-1,-,SARDPWTSGSGYNEQY
TRBV21-1,TRBJ2-5,ASSKFVQETQY
TRBV12-3/TRBV12-4,TRBJ2-3,ASSLRAGVTTDTQY
TRBV6-6,TRBJ1-2,ASSYRAQGVSYGYT
TRBV2,-,ASSGTGMTEQY
TRBV7-2,TRBJ2-1,ASSLAPWGKTRSNEQF
TRBV25-1,TRBJ2-7,ASSGNLAGNSYEQY
TRBV2,TRBJ1-5,ASGKEGGALTNQPQH
TRBV7-9,TRBJ2-7,ASSFDRYEQY
TRBV7-2,TRBJ1-5,ASSLMELTGEPQH
TRBV6-1,TRBJ1-5,ASSEASKGQPQH
TRBV11-2,TRBJ2-5,ACSSLRGTGETQY
TRBV2,TRBJ2-5,ASRVSGTSPSETQY
TRBV5-1,TRBJ1-2,ASSLGAGGADGYT
TRBV4-2,TRBJ2-1,ASSQDPGLAGDEQF
TRBV6-5,TRBJ2-3,ASSTLPGTVTDTQY
TRBV28,TRBJ2-3,ASSWFGPYRGTDTQY
TRBV14,TRBJ2-1,ASSQGRHRDEQF
TRBV6-2/TRBV6-3,-,ASSYGTGAYNEQY
TRBV20-1,TRBJ2-3,SALPGSAGDWRADTQY
TRBV20-1,TRBJ2-7,SASRKLGYEQY
TRBV20-1,TRBJ2-3,SARDPERVTDTQY
TRBV3-1,TRBJ2-1,ASSPNIAGANNEQL
TRBV11-2,TRBJ2-4,ASSLRTALAKNIQY
TRBV3-1,TRBJ2-1,ASSPTGPDANEQF
TRBV7-2,TRBJ2-5,ASSLLRTQETQY
TRBV27,TRBJ2-1,ASTLMSGVWNEQF
TRBV7-9,TRBJ2-7,ASRQGGNEQY
TRBV14,TRBJ2-1,ASSREVLARYNEQF
TRBV5-5,TRBJ2-3,ASSLAPSGVDTQY
TRBV21-1,TRBJ2-1,ASSNWGLASYNEQF
TRBV28,TRBJ1-6,ATDRGRSPLH
TRBV7-9,TRBJ2-1,ASSLAGGEGNEQF
TRBV20-1,TRBJ1-2,SARVYRGDYGYT
TRBV4-1,TRBJ2-1,ASSQGARDGSYNEQF
TRBV29-1,TRBJ1-4,SASDRREDEKLF
TRBV2,TRBJ2-3,ASSDLFRGSTDTQY
TRBV13,TRBJ2-3,ASSLGPLGPDTQY
TRBV12-3/TRBV12-4,TRBJ2-4,ASSLRIRTGGDIQY
TRBV6-1,TRBJ1-1,ASDGLNTEAF